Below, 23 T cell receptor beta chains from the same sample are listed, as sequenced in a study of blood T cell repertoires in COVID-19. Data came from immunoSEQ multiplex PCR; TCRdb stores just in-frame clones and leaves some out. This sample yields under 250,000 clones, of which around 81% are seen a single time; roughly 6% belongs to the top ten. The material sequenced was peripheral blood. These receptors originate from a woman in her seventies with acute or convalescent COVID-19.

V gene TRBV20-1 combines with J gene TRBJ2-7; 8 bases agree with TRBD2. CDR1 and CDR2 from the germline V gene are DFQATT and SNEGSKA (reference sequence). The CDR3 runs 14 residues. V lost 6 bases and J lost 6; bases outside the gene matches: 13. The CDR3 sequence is CSASATSAGSEQYF. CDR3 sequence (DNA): TGCAGTGCCAGTGCGACTAGCGCGGGGAGCGAGCAGTACTTC.

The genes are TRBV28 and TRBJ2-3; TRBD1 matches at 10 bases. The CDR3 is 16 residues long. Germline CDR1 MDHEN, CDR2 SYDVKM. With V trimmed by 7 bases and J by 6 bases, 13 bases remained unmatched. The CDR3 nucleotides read TGTGCCAGCAACCCCAATCGGGACAGGGGTAGGGATACGCAGTATTTT. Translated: CASNPNRDRGRDTQYF.

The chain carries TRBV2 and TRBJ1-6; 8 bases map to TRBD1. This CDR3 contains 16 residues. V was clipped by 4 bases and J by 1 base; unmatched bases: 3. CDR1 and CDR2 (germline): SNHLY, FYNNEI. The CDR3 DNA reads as TGTGCCAGCAGTGGGGGACAGGTATCCTATAATTCACCCCTCCACTTT. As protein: CASSGGQVSYNSPLHF.

The CDR3 sequence: CASSLLGRGPNTGELFF. DNA for the CDR3: TGTGCCAGTAGTCTCCTGGGCAGGGGCCCGAACACCGGGGAGCTGTTTTTT. The chain joins TRBV19 to TRBJ2-2, with D possibly TRBD1 on 6 matching bases. CDR1 is LNHDA and CDR2 is SQIVND in the germline V gene (reference sequence). V was shortened by 5 bases and J by 0 bases, with 16 bases between the two germline ends. The CDR3 consists of 17 residues.

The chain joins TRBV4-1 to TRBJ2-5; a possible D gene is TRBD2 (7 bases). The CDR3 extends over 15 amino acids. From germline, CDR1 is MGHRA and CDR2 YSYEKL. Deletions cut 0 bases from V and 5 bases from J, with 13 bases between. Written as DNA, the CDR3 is TGCGCCAGCAGCCAAGATGGGGGGGCGAGGGAGACCCAGTACTTC. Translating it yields CASSQDGGARETQYF.

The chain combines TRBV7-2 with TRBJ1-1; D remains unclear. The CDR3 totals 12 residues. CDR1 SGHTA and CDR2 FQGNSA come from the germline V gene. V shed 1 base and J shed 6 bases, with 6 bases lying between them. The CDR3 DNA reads TGTGCCAGCAGCTTAGTGGGCCCTGAAGCTTTCTTT. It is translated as CASSLVGPEAFF.

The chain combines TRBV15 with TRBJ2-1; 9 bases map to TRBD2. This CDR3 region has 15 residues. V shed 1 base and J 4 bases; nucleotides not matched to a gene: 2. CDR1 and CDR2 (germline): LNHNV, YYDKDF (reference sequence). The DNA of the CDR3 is TGTGCCACCAGCAGAGGCGGGGGGGGTTACAATGAGCAGTTCTTC. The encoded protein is CATSRGGGGYNEQFF.

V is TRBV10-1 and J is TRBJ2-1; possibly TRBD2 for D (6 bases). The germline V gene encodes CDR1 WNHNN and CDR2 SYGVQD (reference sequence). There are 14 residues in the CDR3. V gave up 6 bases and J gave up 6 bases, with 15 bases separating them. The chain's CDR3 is CASSTGSSGNEQFF. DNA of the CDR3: TGCGCCAGCAGCACCGGGAGCTCGGGCAATGAGCAGTTCTTC.

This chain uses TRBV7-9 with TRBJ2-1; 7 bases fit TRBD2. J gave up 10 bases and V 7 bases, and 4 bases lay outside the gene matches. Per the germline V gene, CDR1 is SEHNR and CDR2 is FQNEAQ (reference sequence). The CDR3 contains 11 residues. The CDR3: CASNDSGEQFF. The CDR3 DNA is TGTGCCAGCAACGATAGCGGGGAGCAGTTCTTC. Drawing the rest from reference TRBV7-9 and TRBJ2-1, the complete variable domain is DTGVSQNPRHKITKRGQNVTFRCDPISEHNRLYWYRQTLGQGPEFLTYFQNEAQLEKSRLLSDRFSAERPKGSFSTLEIQRTEQGDSAMYLCASNDSGEQFFGPGTRLTVL.

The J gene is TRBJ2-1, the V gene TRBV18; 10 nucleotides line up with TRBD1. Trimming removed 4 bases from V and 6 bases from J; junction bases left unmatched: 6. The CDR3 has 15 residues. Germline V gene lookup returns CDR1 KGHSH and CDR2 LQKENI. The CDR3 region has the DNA TGTGCCAGCTCACATCCCGGGACAGGGGCCAATGAGCAGTTCTTC. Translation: CASSHPGTGANEQFF.

The CDR3 DNA reads as TGCGCCAGCAGCTTGGCGACGCTAGCTCCCTACGAGCAGTACTTC. Amino acids: CASSLATLAPYEQYF. This chain links TRBV5-1 with TRBJ2-7, with a weak D call TRBD2 (5 bases). V gave up 0 bases and J gave up 2 bases, with 12 bases separating them. Per the germline V gene, CDR1 is SGHRS and CDR2 is YFSETQ. The CDR3 is made up of 15 amino acids.

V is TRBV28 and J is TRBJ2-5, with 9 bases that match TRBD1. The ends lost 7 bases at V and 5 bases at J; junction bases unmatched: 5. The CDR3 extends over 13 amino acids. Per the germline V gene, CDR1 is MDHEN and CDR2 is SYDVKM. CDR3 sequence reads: CASNTGGTETQYF. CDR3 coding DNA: TGTGCCAGCAATACAGGGGGCACGGAGACCCAGTACTTC. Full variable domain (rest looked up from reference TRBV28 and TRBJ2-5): DVKVTQSSRYLVKRTGEKVFLECVQDMDHENMFWYRQDPGLGLRLIYFSYDVKMKEKGDIPEGYSVSREKKERFSLILESASTNQTSMYLCASNTGGTETQYFGPGTRLLVL.

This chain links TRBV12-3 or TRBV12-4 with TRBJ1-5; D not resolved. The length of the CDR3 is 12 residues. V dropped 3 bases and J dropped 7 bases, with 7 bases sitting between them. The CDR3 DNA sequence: TGTGCCAGCAGTTTTGTGCGGCAGCCCCAGCATTTT. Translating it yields CASSFVRQPQHF.

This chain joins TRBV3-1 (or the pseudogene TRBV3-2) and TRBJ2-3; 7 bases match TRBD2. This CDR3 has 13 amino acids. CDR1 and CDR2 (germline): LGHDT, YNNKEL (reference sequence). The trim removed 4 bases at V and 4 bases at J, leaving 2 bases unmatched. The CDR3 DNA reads TGTGCCAGCAGCCGGGGACTATCAGATACGCAGTATTTT. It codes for CASSRGLSDTQYF.

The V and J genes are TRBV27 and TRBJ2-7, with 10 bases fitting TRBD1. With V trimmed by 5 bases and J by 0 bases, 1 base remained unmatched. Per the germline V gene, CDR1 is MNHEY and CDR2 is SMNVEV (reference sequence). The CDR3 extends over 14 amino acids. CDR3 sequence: CASSRDRGSYEQYF. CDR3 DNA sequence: TGTGCCAGCAGTCGGGACAGGGGCTCCTACGAGCAGTACTTC.

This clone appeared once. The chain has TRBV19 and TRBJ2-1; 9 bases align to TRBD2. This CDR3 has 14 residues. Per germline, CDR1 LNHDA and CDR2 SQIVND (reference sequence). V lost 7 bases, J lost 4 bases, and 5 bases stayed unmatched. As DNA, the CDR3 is TGTGCCAGTACCACGACTAGCGGTTACAATGAGCAGTTCTTC. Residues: CASTTTSGYNEQFF.

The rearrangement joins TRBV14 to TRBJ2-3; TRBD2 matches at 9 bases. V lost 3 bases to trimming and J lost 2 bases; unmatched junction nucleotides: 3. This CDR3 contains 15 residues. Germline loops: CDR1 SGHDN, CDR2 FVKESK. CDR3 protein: CASSQTSGITDTQYF. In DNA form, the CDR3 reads TGTGCCAGCAGCCAGACTAGCGGAATCACAGATACGCAGTATTTT.

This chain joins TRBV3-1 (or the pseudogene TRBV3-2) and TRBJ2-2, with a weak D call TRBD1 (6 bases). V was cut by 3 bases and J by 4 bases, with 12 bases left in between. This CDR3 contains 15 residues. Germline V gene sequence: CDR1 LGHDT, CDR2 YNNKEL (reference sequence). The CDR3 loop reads CASSQSDRPTGELFF. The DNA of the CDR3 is TGTGCCAGCAGCCAGTCGGACAGACCCACCGGGGAGCTGTTTTTT.

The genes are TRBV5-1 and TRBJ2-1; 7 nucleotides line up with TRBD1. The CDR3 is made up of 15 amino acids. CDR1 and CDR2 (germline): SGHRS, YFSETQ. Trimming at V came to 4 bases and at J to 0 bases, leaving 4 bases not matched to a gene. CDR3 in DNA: TGCGCCAGCAGCCCACAGGGGAGCTCCTACAATGAGCAGTTCTTC. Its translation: CASSPQGSSYNEQFF.

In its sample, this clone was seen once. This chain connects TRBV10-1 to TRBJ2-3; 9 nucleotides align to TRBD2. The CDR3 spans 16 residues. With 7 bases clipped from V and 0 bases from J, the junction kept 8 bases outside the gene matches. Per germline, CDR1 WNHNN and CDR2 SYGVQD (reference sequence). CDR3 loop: CASNSGRSGSTDTQYF. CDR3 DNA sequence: TGCGCCAGCAATAGCGGGAGAAGTGGTAGCACAGATACGCAGTATTTT.

CDR3 in DNA: TGTGCCAGCAGCCGGGACATAGGCTCTGGGGCCAACGTCCTGACTTTC. This translates into CASSRDIGSGANVLTF. This sequence joins TRBV5-6 and TRBJ2-6, with D maybe TRBD1 (6 bases). Germline loops: CDR1 SGHDT, CDR2 YYEEEE. V dropped 4 bases and J dropped 0 bases, with 11 bases sitting between them. The CDR3 has 16 residues.

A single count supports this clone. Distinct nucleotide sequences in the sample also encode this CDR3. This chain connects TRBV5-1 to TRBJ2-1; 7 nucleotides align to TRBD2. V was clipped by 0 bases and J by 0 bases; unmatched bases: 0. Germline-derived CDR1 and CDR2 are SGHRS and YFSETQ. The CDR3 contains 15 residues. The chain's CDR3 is CASSLVAGSYNEQFF. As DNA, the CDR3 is TGCGCCAGCAGCTTGGTAGCGGGCTCCTACAATGAGCAGTTCTTC.

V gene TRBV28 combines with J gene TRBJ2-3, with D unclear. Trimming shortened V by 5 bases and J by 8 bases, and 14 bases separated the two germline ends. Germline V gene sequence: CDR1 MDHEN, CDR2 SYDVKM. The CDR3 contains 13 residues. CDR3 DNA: TGTGCCAGCAGTACCTCTGGTACGGGTACGCAGTATTTT. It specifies CASSTSGTGTQYF.